These T cell receptor beta chains were read from a single sample in a study of glioma-infiltrating T cells after dendritic cell vaccination. The protocol was immunoSEQ multiplex PCR, while the TCRdb copy is restricted to in-frame clones and leaves out a portion. The sample shows about 76,000 clones, around 86% of them seen only once. The sample consisted of blood, taken after dendritic cell vaccination. The receptors come from a human donor with glioblastoma. Both conserved end residues are part of each CDR3. The order of the fields is clone size, D gene, V gene, J gene, CDR3 DNA, CDR3 protein. A D gene is named only where the DNA matches it firmly. Clone size, where shown, is once, few, many, or a class for clones that have expanded.

.	TRBD1	TRBV27	TRBJ2-7	TGTGCCAGCAGCCCAGGGACAGGGGGCCTCTACGAGCAGTACTTC	CASSPGTGGLYEQYF
.	TRBD2	TRBV5-6	TRBJ2-5	TGTGCCAGCAGCCCTCCGGGACTAGCGGGAGTGGTGGAGACCCAGTACTTC	CASSPPGLAGVVETQYF
once	TRBD1	TRBV2	TRBJ1-4	TGTGCCAGCAGATCCGGGACAGGGAGGGAAAAACTGTTTTTT	CASRSGTGREKLFF
.	.	TRBV10-1	TRBJ2-1	TGCGCCAGCAGTCCCCGGGGAATACGTAATGAGCAGTTCTTC	CASSPRGIRNEQFF
.	.	TRBV5-4	TRBJ2-1	TGTGCCAGCAGCCCGGGGGTAGCGGACAATGAGCAGTTCTTC	CASSPGVADNEQFF
.	TRBD2	TRBV7-9	TRBJ2-1	TGTGCCAGCAGCCCCCCGAGTAGCGGGATCCATCATGAGCAGTTCTTC	CASSPPSSGIHHEQFF
.	TRBD2	TRBV5-1	TRBJ2-5	TGCGCCAGCAGCCCGGAGGCGCGGGGGGGCAAGGAGACCCAGTACTTC	CASSPEARGGKETQYF
.	.	TRBV6-5	TRBJ1-5	TGTGCCAGCAGTTACGCGGGCTCCCTCAATCAGCCCCAGCATTTT	CASSYAGSLNQPQHF
.	TRBD2	TRBV11-3	TRBJ2-7	TGTGCCAGCAGCCTGAGGATTAGCGGGGGTAAGCAGTACTTC	CASSLRISGGKQYF
.	TRBD1	TRBV30	TRBJ2-7	TGTGCCTGGAGTACAGGGGGCCGCTTTGACTACGAGCAGTACTTC	CAWSTGGRFDYEQYF
.	TRBD1	TRBV6-1	TRBJ2-7	TGTGCCAGCAGTGAAAGGGTGTGGGACAGGAGTCCCTACGAGCAGTACTTC	CASSERVWDRSPYEQYF
.	TRBD2	TRBV6-5	TRBJ2-5	TGTGCCAGCCGACTAGCGGGACAAGAGACCCAGTACTTC	CASRLAGQETQYF
few	.	TRBV1	TRBJ1-1	TGCACCAGCAGCGAAAGTGAGGACACTGAAGCTTTCTTT	CTSSESEDTEAFF
once	TRBD1	TRBV6-5	TRBJ1-5	TGTGCCAGCAGTCAAGACAGGGGAGGTCAGCCCCAGCATTTT	CASSQDRGGQPQHF
.	.	TRBV19	TRBJ1-1	TGTGCCAGTAGTATGACAGGCCTGACCCACACTGAAGCTTTCTTT	CASSMTGLTHTEAFF
.	.	TRBV7-9	TRBJ1-2	TGTGCCAGCAGCCCCAGGGCTTATGGCTACACCTTC	CASSPRAYGYTF
.	.	TRBV5-1	TRBJ2-3	TGCGCCAGCAGCTTGCCTGCGGACTTCTTCGCAAGGGATACGCAGTATTTT	CASSLPADFFARDTQYF
.	TRBD1	TRBV30	TRBJ2-7	TGTGCCTGGAGTGAACAGGGGTCCACAGTCGACGAGCAGTACTTC	CAWSEQGSTVDEQYF
.	TRBD1	TRBV5-8	TRBJ1-6	TGTGCCAGCAGCCCGGGACAGGGCTATAATTCACCCCTCCACTTT	CASSPGQGYNSPLHF
.	.	TRBV7-2	TRBJ1-4	TGTGCCAGCAGCCATCAACAAGTGGCTAATGAAAAACTGTTTTTT	CASSHQQVANEKLFF
.	TRBD1	TRBV18	TRBJ2-7	TGTGCCAGCTCACCGGCGACAGGGAGCTCCTACGAGCAGTACTTC	CASSPATGSSYEQYF
.	TRBD2	TRBV5-6	TRBJ2-3	TGTGCCAGCAGCCCTTGGGGTCGACTAGCGGGGGCCGGCACAGATACGCAGTATTTT	CASSPWGRLAGAGTDTQYF
once	.	TRBV4-1	TRBJ1-2	TGCGCCAGCAGCCAAGTTTACCCCGCCGCCAGGGCCGATGGCTACACCTTC	CASSQVYPAARADGYTF
.	.	TRBV7-2	TRBJ1-4	TGTGCCAGCAGCTTAAGGGGAGGGAGGGATGAAAAACTGTTTTTT	CASSLRGGRDEKLFF
.	.	TRBV19	TRBJ2-7	TGTGCCAGTACCCTCGGTCAGGGGAGCCACGAGCAGTACTTC	CASTLGQGSHEQYF
.	.	TRBV28	TRBJ2-6	TGTGCCAGCAGACGGACAAGCTCTGGGGCCAACGTCCTGACTTTC	CASRRTSSGANVLTF
.	.	TRBV7-9	TRBJ1-1	TGTGCCAGCAGCTTAGCGGGGCAGGGGAACACTGAAGCTTTCTTT	CASSLAGQGNTEAFF